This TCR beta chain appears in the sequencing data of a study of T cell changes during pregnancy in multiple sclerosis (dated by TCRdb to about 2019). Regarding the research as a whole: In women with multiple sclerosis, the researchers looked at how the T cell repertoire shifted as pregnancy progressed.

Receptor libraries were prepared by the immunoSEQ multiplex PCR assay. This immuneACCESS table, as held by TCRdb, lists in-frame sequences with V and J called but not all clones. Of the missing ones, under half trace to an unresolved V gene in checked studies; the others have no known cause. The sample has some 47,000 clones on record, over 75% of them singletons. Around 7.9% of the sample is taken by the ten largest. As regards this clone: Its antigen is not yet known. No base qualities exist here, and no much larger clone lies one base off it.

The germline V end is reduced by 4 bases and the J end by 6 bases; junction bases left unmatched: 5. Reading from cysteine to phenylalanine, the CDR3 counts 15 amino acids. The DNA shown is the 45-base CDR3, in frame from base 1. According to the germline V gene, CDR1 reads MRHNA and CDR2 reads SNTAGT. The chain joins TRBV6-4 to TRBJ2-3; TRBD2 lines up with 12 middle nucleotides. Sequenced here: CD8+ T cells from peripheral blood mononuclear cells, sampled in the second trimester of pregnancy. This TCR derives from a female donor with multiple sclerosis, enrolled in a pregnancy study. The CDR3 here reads CASSGTSGGLDTQYF. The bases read TGTGCCAGCAGTGGAACTAGCGGGGGGCTTGATACGCAGTATTTT.